This is a list of T cell receptor beta chains from one sample in a study of blood T cell repertoires in COVID-19. Using immunoSEQ multiplex PCR, the repertoire was profiled, and TCRdb retains in-frame clones only, with some absent. The sample consists of approximately 250,000 clones, approximately 86% of them appearing once. Sequencing was performed on peripheral blood. The receptors derive from a man aged 30 to 39 with active or convalescent COVID-19. Each CDR3 is given with its conserved first and last residue. A D gene is named only where the DNA matches it firmly. Part of the rows lack a size; the others show once, few, many or a class for expanded clones.

d_call clone_size j_call v_call cdr3_nt cdr3_aa
TRBD2 few TRBJ2-7 TRBV7-6 TGTGCCAGCAGCTCCACCCAGGGAGCGGGGGGGCCTGGTTACGAGCAGTACTTC CASSSTQGAGGPGYEQYF
TRBD2 NA TRBJ2-3 TRBV24-1 TGTGCCACCAGTGACCCAGCTAGCGGGGGGGACGATACGCAGTATTTT CATSDPASGGDDTQYF
TRBD2 NA TRBJ2-1 TRBV7-9 TGTGCCAGCAGCCCCCCGGGGGGGGCAGGGAATGAGCAGTTCTTC CASSPPGGAGNEQFF
NA NA TRBJ1-4 TRBV6-5 TGTGCCAGCAGTTACACTTCTGCAACTAATGAAAAACTGTTTTTT CASSYTSATNEKLFF
TRBD2 NA TRBJ2-6 TRBV6-2/TRBV6-3 TGTGCCAGCAGTTATCTGCCAGCGGGGTCGTCTGGGGCCAACGTCCTGACTTTC CASSYLPAGSSGANVLTF
NA few TRBJ2-5 TRBV7-9 TGTGCCAGCAGCTTCTCGGGGAGTCAAGATGCCCAGTACTTC CASSFSGSQDAQYF
TRBD2 NA TRBJ2-5 TRBV7-9 TGTGCCAGCAGCGTCACTAGCGTTGCGACCCAGTACTTC CASSVTSVATQYF
NA NA TRBJ1-2 TRBV6-6 TGTGCCAGTAAAGGGGAAATTAGAAACTATGGCTACACCTTC CASKGEIRNYGYTF
NA few TRBJ1-1 TRBV29-1 TGCAGCGTTGAAGCGGGGGGGTTAACTGAAGCTTTCTTT CSVEAGGLTEAFF
NA NA TRBJ1-2 TRBV19 TGTGCCAGTAGTATAGCAGGGGACTATGGCTACACCTTC CASSIAGDYGYTF
NA NA TRBJ2-7 TRBV6-5 TGTGCCAGCAGTTACTCGAGTGCGTTCGACGAGCAGTACTTC CASSYSSAFDEQYF
NA once TRBJ1-5 TRBV6-2/TRBV6-3 TGTGCCAGCAGTTACTCCCTACGACAGCCCCAGCATTTT CASSYSLRQPQHF
TRBD1 NA TRBJ1-5 TRBV19 TGTGCCAGTAGTATAGCGACAGGGGGCAATCAGCCCCAGCATTTT CASSIATGGNQPQHF
NA NA TRBJ2-2 TRBV7-2 TGTGCCAGCAGCCCTGACTCATCGAACACCGGGGAGCTGTTTTTT CASSPDSSNTGELFF
TRBD1 NA TRBJ1-2 TRBV28 TGTGCCACCTACGACAGGGGGGGAGACGGCTACACCTTC CATYDRGGDGYTF
NA NA TRBJ1-5 TRBV4-2 TGTGCCAGCAGCCACATCGGGGGGAATCAGCCCCAGCATTTT CASSHIGGNQPQHF
NA NA TRBJ2-1 TRBV2 TGTGCCAGTACACTTGGGCCCTACAATGAGCAGTTCTTC CASTLGPYNEQFF